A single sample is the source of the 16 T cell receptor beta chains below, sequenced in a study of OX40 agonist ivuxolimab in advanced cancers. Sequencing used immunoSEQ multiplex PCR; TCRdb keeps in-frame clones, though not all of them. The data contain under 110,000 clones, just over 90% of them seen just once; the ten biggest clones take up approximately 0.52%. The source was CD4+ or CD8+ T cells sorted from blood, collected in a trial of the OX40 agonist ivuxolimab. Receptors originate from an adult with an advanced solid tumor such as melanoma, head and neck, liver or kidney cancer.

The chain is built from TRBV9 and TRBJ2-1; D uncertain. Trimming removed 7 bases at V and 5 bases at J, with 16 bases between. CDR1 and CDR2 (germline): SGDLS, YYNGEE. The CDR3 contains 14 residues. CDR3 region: CASGPTTLHNEQFF. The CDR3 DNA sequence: TGTGCCAGCGGACCTACAACACTTCACAATGAGCAGTTCTTC.

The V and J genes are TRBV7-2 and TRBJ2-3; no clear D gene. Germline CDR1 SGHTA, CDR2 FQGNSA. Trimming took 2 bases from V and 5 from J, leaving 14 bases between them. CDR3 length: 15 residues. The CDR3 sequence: CASSLLTQTVDTQYF. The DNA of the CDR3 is TGTGCCAGCAGCTTACTGACGCAGACGGTAGATACGCAGTATTTT.

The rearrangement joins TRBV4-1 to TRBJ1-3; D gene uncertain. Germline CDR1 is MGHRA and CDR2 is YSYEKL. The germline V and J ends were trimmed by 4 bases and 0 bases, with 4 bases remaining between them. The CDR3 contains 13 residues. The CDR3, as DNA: TGCGCCAGCAGCCCATCCTCTGGAAACACCATATATTTT. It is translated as CASSPSSGNTIYF.

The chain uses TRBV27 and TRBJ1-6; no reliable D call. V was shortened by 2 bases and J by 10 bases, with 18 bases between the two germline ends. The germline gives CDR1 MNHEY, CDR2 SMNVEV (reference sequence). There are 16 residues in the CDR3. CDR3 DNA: TGTGCCAGCAGTTTAGGTGGTTGGCCAGATCTATCACCCCTCCACTTT. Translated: CASSLGGWPDLSPLHF.

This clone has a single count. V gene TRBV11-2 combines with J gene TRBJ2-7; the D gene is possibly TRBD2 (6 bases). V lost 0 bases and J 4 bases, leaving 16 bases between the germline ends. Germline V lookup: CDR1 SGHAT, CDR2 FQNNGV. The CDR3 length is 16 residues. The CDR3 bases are TGTGCCAGCAGCTTAGACCGGGACGGGAGAGTATACGAGCAGTACTTC. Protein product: CASSLDRDGRVYEQYF.

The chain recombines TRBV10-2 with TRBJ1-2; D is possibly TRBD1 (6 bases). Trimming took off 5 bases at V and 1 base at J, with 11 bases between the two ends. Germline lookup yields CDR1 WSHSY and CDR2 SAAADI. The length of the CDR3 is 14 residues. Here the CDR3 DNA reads TGCGCCAGCAGTTCACTACAGGGTAACTATGGCTACACCTTC. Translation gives CASSSLQGNYGYTF.

The CDR3 bases are TGTGCCAGCAGCTTAGATCCTGAGTCTCTACAGGGCAGCACTGAAGCTTTCTTT. It translates to CASSLDPESLQGSTEAFF. This sequence joins TRBV11-3 and TRBJ1-1; a weak D match, TRBD1 (6 bases). The germline CDR1 and CDR2 sequences are SGHNT and YENEEA. Deletions cut 0 bases from V and 4 bases from J, with 21 bases between. This CDR3 comprises 18 residues. Full variable domain (remainder filled in from reference TRBV11-3 and TRBJ1-1): EAGVVQSPRYKIIEKKQPVAFWCNPISGHNTLYWYLQNLGQGPELLIRYENEEAVDDSQLPKDRFSAERLKGVDSTLKIQPAELGDSAVYLCASSLDPESLQGSTEAFFGQGTRLTVV.

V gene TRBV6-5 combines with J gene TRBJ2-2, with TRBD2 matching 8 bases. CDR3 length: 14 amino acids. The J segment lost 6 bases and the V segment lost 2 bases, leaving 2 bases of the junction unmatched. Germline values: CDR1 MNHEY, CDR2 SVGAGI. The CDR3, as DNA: TGTGCCAGCAGTTACCCGGGGGGGTCCGGGGAGCTGTTTTTT. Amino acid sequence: CASSYPGGSGELFF.

CDR3 sequence (DNA): TGCGCCAGCAGCCCCGGACTAGCGGGGGGCCGGAACACCGGGGAGCTGTTTTTT. Its protein is CASSPGLAGGRNTGELFF. This chain joins TRBV5-1 and TRBJ2-2; 14 bases agree with TRBD2. There are 18 residues in the CDR3. The V gene's germline CDR1 is SGHRS and CDR2 YFSETQ. V lost 4 bases, J lost 1 base, and 6 bases stayed unmatched. The full variable domain, rest sourced from reference TRBV5-1 and TRBJ2-2, is KAGVTQTPRYLIKTRGQQVTLSCSPISGHRSVSWYQQTPGQGLQFLFEYFSETQRNKGNFPGRFSGRQFSNSRSEMNVSTLELGDSALYLCASSPGLAGGRNTGELFFGEGSRLTVL.

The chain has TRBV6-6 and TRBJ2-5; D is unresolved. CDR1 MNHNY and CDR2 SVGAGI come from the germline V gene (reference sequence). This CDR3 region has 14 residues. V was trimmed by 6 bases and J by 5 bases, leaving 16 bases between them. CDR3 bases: TGTGCCAGCAGGTCCGGGCCCCCGAGGGAGACCCAGTACTTC. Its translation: CASRSGPPRETQYF.

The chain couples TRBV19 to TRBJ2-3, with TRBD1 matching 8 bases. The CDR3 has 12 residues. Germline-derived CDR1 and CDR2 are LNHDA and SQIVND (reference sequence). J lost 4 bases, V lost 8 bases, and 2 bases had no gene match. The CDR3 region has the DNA TGTGCCAGTGCAGGGGGCCCAGATACGCAGTATTTT. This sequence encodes CASAGGPDTQYF.

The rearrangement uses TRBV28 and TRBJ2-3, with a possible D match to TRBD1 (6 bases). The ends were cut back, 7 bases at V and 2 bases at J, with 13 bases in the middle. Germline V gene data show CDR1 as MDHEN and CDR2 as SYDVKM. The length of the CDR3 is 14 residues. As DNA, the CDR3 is TGTGCCAGCAATAAACAGGGTCCCACAGATACGCAGTATTTT. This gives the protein CASNKQGPTDTQYF.

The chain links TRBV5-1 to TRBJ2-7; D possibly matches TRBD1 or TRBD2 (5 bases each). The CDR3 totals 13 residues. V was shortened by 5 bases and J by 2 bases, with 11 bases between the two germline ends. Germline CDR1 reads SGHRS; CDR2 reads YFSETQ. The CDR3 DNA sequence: TGCGCCAGCAGGCCAGGGAGCGCCTACGAGCAGTACTTC. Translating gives CASRPGSAYEQYF.

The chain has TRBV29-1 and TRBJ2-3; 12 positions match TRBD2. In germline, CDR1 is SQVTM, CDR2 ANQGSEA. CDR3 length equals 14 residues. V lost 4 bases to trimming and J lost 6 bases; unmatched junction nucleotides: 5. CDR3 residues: CSVAASGGVDTQYF. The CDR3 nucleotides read TGCAGCGTTGCGGCTAGCGGGGGGGTGGATACGCAGTATTTT.

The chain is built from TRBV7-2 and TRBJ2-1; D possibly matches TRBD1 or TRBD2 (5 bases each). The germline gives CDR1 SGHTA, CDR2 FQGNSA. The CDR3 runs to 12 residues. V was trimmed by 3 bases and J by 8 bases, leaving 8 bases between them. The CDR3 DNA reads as TGTGCCAGCAGCTTCCGGGGCGATGAGCAGTTCTTC. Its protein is CASSFRGDEQFF.

The CDR3 coding sequence is TGTGCCAGCAGCTCCTGGGGGGATAGCAATCAGCCCCAGCATTTT. This codes for CASSSWGDSNQPQHF. The chain links TRBV7-2 to TRBJ1-5; TRBD1 might be the D (5 bases). The length of the CDR3 is 15 residues. Germline CDR1 SGHTA, CDR2 FQGNSA. Trimming left V 4 bases short and J 0 bases short, with 10 bases between.